The 27 T cell receptor beta chains reported below all come from one sample, sequenced in a study of T cell repertoires in cytomegalovirus infection. MiXCR, applied by TCRdb to the reads, yields one record per CDR3 protein. The data show about 680,000 distinct CDR3 sequences, roughly 24% seen once. Sequenced: CD8+ T cells from PBMCs. The receptors shown here come from a human donor in good health (CMV status not recorded). Some clones in this sample may be carry-over from other donors' samples.

This clonotype was counted between two and nine times. V gene TRBV6-2 or TRBV6-3 combines with J gene TRBJ2-2, with D hard to call. Per the germline V gene, CDR1 is MNHEY and CDR2 is SVGEGT. V gave up 0 bases and J gave up 7 bases, with 15 bases separating them. The CDR3 consists of 16 residues. CDR3 nucleotide sequence: TGTGCCAGCAGTTACTCTAGTCTTGCCACGGGCGGGGAGCTGTTTTTT. It is translated as CASSYSSLATGGELFF.

V is TRBV7-9 and J is TRBJ1-1, with a weak D call TRBD1 (5 bases). Germline CDR1 and CDR2: SEHNR and FQNEAQ (reference sequence). CDR3 length: 17 amino acids. V was clipped by 5 bases and J by 0 bases, with 19 bases between them. This chain's CDR3 is CASSNLGRVGMNTEAFF. The CDR3 nucleotides read TGTGCCAGCAGCAACCTGGGGCGCGTTGGTATGAACACTGAAGCTTTCTTT.

This clonotype has at least ten counts. The V gene is TRBV7-2, the J gene TRBJ2-1, with 8 bases that match TRBD2. The V segment lost 5 bases and the J segment 0 bases; nucleotides outside the gene matches: 3. This CDR3 contains 15 residues. Germline assignment: CDR1 SGHTA and CDR2 FQGNSA. CDR3 sequence (DNA): TGTGCCAGCAGCCGCGGGGGGAGCTCCTACAATGAGCAGTTCTTC. This sequence encodes CASSRGGSSYNEQFF.

This clonotype was counted at least ten times. The chain recombines TRBV12-3 or TRBV12-4 with TRBJ2-7; maybe TRBD1 (5 bases). V dropped 2 bases and J dropped 2 bases, with 13 bases sitting between them. CDR3 size: 15 residues. CDR3 DNA sequence: TGTGCCAGCAGTTTAAATAGGGGCCCTACCTACGAGCAGTACTTC. The encoded protein is CASSLNRGPTYEQYF.

This clonotype was counted at least ten times. The chain uses TRBV28 and TRBJ2-1; 7 nucleotides match TRBD2. The J segment lost 7 bases and the V segment lost 2 bases, leaving 5 bases of the junction unmatched. The CDR3 length is 14 residues. CDR1 is MDHEN, CDR2 SYDVKM, per germline. The CDR3 bases are TGTGCCAGCAGTTTAGCGGTGGGGGGGAATGAGCAGTTCTTC. It encodes CASSLAVGGNEQFF.

This clonotype was observed a few times. The chain uses TRBV7-9 and TRBJ1-1; the D gene is possibly TRBD1 (5 bases). Trimming left V 3 bases short and J 8 bases short, with 10 bases between. The CDR3 length is 12 residues. Germline CDR1 is SEHNR and CDR2 is FQNEAQ (reference sequence). The CDR3 reads CASSFRWDEAFF. The CDR3 DNA is TGTGCCAGCAGCTTCAGATGGGACGAAGCTTTCTTT.

The chain joins TRBV20-1 to TRBJ2-1; 8 bases are shared with TRBD2. Germline V gene sequence: CDR1 DFQATT, CDR2 SNEGSKA (reference sequence). V gave up 5 bases and J gave up 4 bases; unmatched junction bases: 4. The CDR3 loop spans 13 amino acids. CDR3 loop: CSAHSGAYNEQFF. CDR3 bases: TGCAGTGCTCATAGCGGGGCTTACAATGAGCAGTTCTTC.

This clonotype has a count of ten or more. This sequence joins TRBV28 and TRBJ2-3, with D perhaps matching TRBD1 (5 bases). Germline CDR1 MDHEN, CDR2 SYDVKM. The CDR3 loop spans 13 amino acids. V was pared by 4 bases and J by 2 bases, with 7 bases between. CDR3 sequence: CASSWGITDTQYF. The CDR3 DNA follows: TGTGCCAGCAGTTGGGGCATCACAGATACGCAGTATTTT.

The genes are TRBV10-3 and TRBJ2-2; the D is unclear. V was shortened by 7 bases and J by 4 bases, with 7 bases between the two germline ends. Per the germline V gene, CDR1 is ENHRY and CDR2 is SYGVKD. This CDR3 region has 12 residues. CDR3 residues: CAITQSTGELFF. The DNA for the CDR3 is TGTGCCATCACCCAAAGCACCGGGGAGCTGTTTTTT.

The chain has TRBV2 and TRBJ2-2; 12 bases align to TRBD1. The V gene's germline CDR1 is SNHLY and CDR2 FYNNEI. V lost 3 bases and J lost 3; bases outside the gene matches: 8. The CDR3 has 18 amino acids. The CDR3 loop reads CASSDGTGGFYYTGELFF. The CDR3, as DNA: TGTGCCAGCAGTGACGGGACAGGGGGCTTTTATTACACCGGGGAGCTGTTTTTT.

The sample holds many counts of this clonotype. In DNA, the CDR3 is TGTGCCAGCAGCCCCCGAGCAGCCTACGAGCAGTACGTC. This gives the protein CASSPRAAYEQYV. The rearrangement links TRBV7-8 to TRBJ2-7, with D hard to call. CDR3 length equals 13 residues. CDR1 is SGHVS and CDR2 is FQNEAQ in the germline V gene. The V and J ends lost 5 bases and 2 bases respectively, with 10 bases between them.

This clonotype occurred many times. The rearrangement joins TRBV7-8 to TRBJ2-1; weak D call: TRBD2 (5 bases). V was shortened by 1 base and J by 4 bases, with 11 bases between the two germline ends. CDR3 length: 15 amino acids. The germline CDR1 and CDR2 sequences are SGHVS and FQNEAQ. The CDR3, as DNA: TGTGCCAGCAGCTTAGTGGAACTAGGGTACAATGAGCAGTTCTTC. It encodes CASSLVELGYNEQFF.

This clonotype turned up a few times. The chain recombines TRBV7-8 with TRBJ2-3, with TRBD2 as a possible D gene (6 bases). CDR1 is SGHVS, CDR2 FQNEAQ, per germline. V lost 1 base and J lost 8, with 19 bases in between. The CDR3 runs 16 residues. Here the CDR3 reads CASSLGRLAKYGTQYF. The CDR3 nucleotides are TGTGCCAGCAGCTTAGGGAGGCTAGCGAAGTATGGTACGCAGTATTTT.

The chain employs TRBV7-9 and TRBJ1-5; possible D gene TRBD1, 5 bases. Germline V gene lookup returns CDR1 SEHNR and CDR2 FQNEAQ (reference sequence). Trimming shortened V by 5 bases and J by 7 bases, and 15 bases separated the two germline ends. The CDR3 consists of 14 residues. The CDR3 here is CASSADRKRQPQHF. The CDR3 nucleotides read TGTGCCAGCAGCGCAGACAGAAAAAGGCAGCCCCAGCATTTT.

Many counts were recorded for this clonotype. This chain links TRBV7-2 with TRBJ2-3, with D tentatively TRBD1 or TRBD2 (5 bases each). The V end lost 2 bases, the J end lost 0 bases, and 12 bases lay between the germline ends. CDR3 length: 16 amino acids. Germline CDR1 SGHTA, CDR2 FQGNSA. CDR3 nucleotides: TGTGCCAGCAGCTTACAGGGTGACTACAGCACAGATACGCAGTATTTT. It is translated as CASSLQGDYSTDTQYF.

This chain links TRBV19 with TRBJ1-1; no firm D call. The CDR3 is 12 residues long. Between the trimmed V and J ends, which lost 7 bases and 7 bases, there was a span of 13 bases. Looked up from germline, CDR1 is LNHDA and CDR2 is SQIVND (reference sequence). The CDR3 bases are TGTGCCAGTACCCGCGGGGTTAATGAAGCTTTCTTT. This encodes CASTRGVNEAFF.

The chain uses TRBV27 and TRBJ1-6; 9 bases are shared with TRBD1. Germline V gene lookup returns CDR1 MNHEY and CDR2 SMNVEV (reference sequence). J gave up 8 bases and V 0 bases, and 5 bases lay outside the gene matches. The CDR3 totals 16 residues. CDR3 amino acids: CASSLSLGTGHSPLHF. The CDR3 DNA is TGTGCCAGCAGTTTATCTTTGGGGACAGGGCATTCACCCCTCCACTTT.

Note on this clonotype: A much more abundant neighbour one base away suggests this may be a read error. The rearrangement uses TRBV7-8 and TRBJ1-4; no clear D. The V gene's germline CDR1 is SGHVS and CDR2 FQNEAQ. The CDR3 contains 14 residues. V was pared by 8 bases and J by 0 bases, with 10 bases between. DNA of the CDR3: TGTGCCAGCGGCGTCACTGCAACTAATGAAAAACTGTTTTTT. Translating gives CASGVTATNEKLFF.

Remarks on this clonotype: Mismatch with germline at one junction end may stem from a read error. The chain recombines TRBV29-1 with TRBJ2-1; unclear D gene. Germline lookup yields CDR1 SQVTM and CDR2 ANQGSEA. The CDR3 has 11 amino acids. The CDR3 DNA follows: TGCAGCGTCCCCTCCCCTGTAGGCAAACTCTTC. This encodes CSVPSPVGKLF.

This clonotype was seen a few times. V usage is TRBV15 and J usage is TRBJ2-3; TRBD2 aligns across 11 bases. The germline V gene encodes CDR1 LNHNV and CDR2 YYDKDF (reference sequence). This CDR3 spans 15 amino acids. J gave up 6 bases and V 4 bases, and 6 bases lay outside the gene matches. The chain's CDR3 is CATSNLAGGSDTQYF. CDR3 sequence (DNA): TGTGCCACCAGCAACCTAGCGGGGGGCAGTGATACGCAGTATTTT.

The V and J genes are TRBV20-1 and TRBJ2-1; 7 nucleotides align to TRBD2. The CDR3 consists of 15 residues. Germline V gives CDR1 DFQATT, CDR2 SNEGSKA (reference sequence). The V segment lost 0 bases and the J segment 4 bases; nucleotides outside the gene matches: 6. The CDR3 nucleotides read TGCAGTGCTAGAGATCGGGCTAGCGGATACAATGAGCAGTTCTTC. Amino acid sequence: CSARDRASGYNEQFF.

This clonotype was detected many times. Because it lacks the conserved phenylalanine or tryptophan at the end, this CDR3 is likely a read error. Because the CDR3's place on the DNA is in doubt, the DNA is left out and the CDR3 is given as listed by TCRdb. The rearrangement links TRBV7-9 to TRBJ2-1; the table names TRBD1, a call not compared with the DNA. The CDR3 is 12 residues long, counting both termini. Per the germline V gene, CDR1 is SEHNR and CDR2 is FQNEAQ (reference sequence). The CDR3 loop is CASSLGAGDCFV.

In this sample, this clonotype turned up a few times. The chain combines TRBV6-5 with TRBJ1-5; D unclear. Germline V gives CDR1 MNHEY, CDR2 SVGAGI. The V gene lost 9 bases and the J gene lost 2 bases, with 14 bases spanning the gap. This CDR3 has 14 residues. This CDR3 is CASTHLGGNQPQHF. CDR3 bases: TGTGCCAGTACTCACCTGGGCGGCAATCAGCCCCAGCATTTT.

The DNA for the CDR3 is TGTGCCAGCAGTTTTTCGGTTGAGGTGAACAATGAGCAGTTCTTC. Residues: CASSFSVEVNNEQFF. The V gene is TRBV27, the J gene TRBJ2-1, with D hard to call. Germline V gene lookup returns CDR1 MNHEY and CDR2 SMNVEV (reference sequence). Trimming pared 3 bases from V and 5 bases from J, leaving 14 bases between. This CDR3 spans 15 amino acids.

The chain couples TRBV5-1 to TRBJ2-3, with a possible D match to TRBD2 (7 bases). CDR3 size: 16 residues. The germline V gene has CDR1 SGHRS and CDR2 YFSETQ. Trimming took off 3 bases at V and 1 base at J, with 15 bases between the two ends. The CDR3, as DNA: TGCGCCAGCAGCTCTGTGGGGGGGCTGGGCACAGATACGCAGTATTTT. As protein: CASSSVGGLGTDTQYF.

At least ten counts were recorded for this clonotype. The V gene is TRBV7-9, the J gene TRBJ1-1, with D unresolved. Germline CDR1 reads SEHNR; CDR2 reads FQNEAQ (reference sequence). The CDR3 spans 18 residues. V lost 6 bases, J lost 4 bases, and 27 bases lay in between. The CDR3, as DNA: TGTGCCAGCAGACCCGACGGTTTTAACGTAAAAGGTGGCACTGAAGCTTTCTTT. Translating it yields CASRPDGFNVKGGTEAFF.

The CDR3 nucleotides are TGTGCCAGCAGCACCCAGCGGGGGGCCTACAATGAGCAGTTCTTC. Translated: CASSTQRGAYNEQFF. J is TRBJ2-1 and V is TRBV28; 9 bases align to TRBD2. Trimming at V came to 6 bases and at J to 2 bases, leaving 5 bases not matched to a gene. Per the germline V gene, CDR1 is MDHEN and CDR2 is SYDVKM. The CDR3 contains 15 residues.